Shown below are 23 T cell receptor beta chains from a single sample sequenced in a study of blood T cell repertoires in COVID-19. Assay used: immunoSEQ multiplex PCR; TCRdb lists only in-frame clones, some missing. The profile covers roughly 250,000 clones, with 82% appearing a single time and around 11% taken by the ten largest. The sequenced sample was peripheral blood. These receptor sequences come from a woman aged 55 to 70 with active or convalescent COVID-19.

This chain uses TRBV5-1 with TRBJ2-3; a possible D gene is TRBD2 (7 bases). V dropped 7 bases and J dropped 2 bases, with 14 bases sitting between them. This CDR3 region has 14 residues. Germline V gene lookup returns CDR1 SGHRS and CDR2 YFSETQ. The DNA for the CDR3 is TGCGCCAGCGTTCCGGGGGGCAACACAGATACGCAGTATTTT. Translating gives CASVPGGNTDTQYF.

The chain combines TRBV5-6 with TRBJ2-5, with 13 bases lining up with TRBD2. Germline CDR1 reads SGHDT; CDR2 reads YYEEEE. J gave up 3 bases and V 1 base, and 9 bases lay outside the gene matches. CDR3 size: 18 residues. The CDR3 loop is CASSLFGGLAGEKETQYF. CDR3 DNA: TGTGCCAGCAGCTTGTTCGGTGGACTAGCGGGGGAGAAAGAGACCCAGTACTTC.

The chain couples TRBV27 to TRBJ2-5, with TRBD2 matching 7 bases. Trimming removed 5 bases from V and 2 bases from J; junction bases left unmatched: 8. This CDR3 is built from 15 residues. Germline CDR1 reads MNHEY; CDR2 reads SMNVEV (reference sequence). CDR3 nucleotide sequence: TGTGCCAGCAGTAGAATGGGGGGGGGTCAAGAGACCCAGTACTTC. Translating gives CASSRMGGGQETQYF.

The chain has TRBV4-2 and TRBJ1-4; D possibly corresponds to TRBD1 (5 bases). CDR3 length: 15 amino acids. Germline CDR1 reads LGHNA; CDR2 reads YNFKEQ. With 0 bases removed from V and 5 bases from J, the gap between germline ends came to 10 bases. The CDR3 loop reads CASSQDPGLNEKLFF. The CDR3 bases are TGTGCCAGCAGCCAAGATCCAGGGTTAAATGAAAAACTGTTTTTT.

The chain employs TRBV7-2 and TRBJ2-3; 8 nucleotides align to TRBD1. This CDR3 has 18 residues. From germline, CDR1 is SGHTA and CDR2 FQGNSA. Losses at the gene ends were 4 bases for V and 0 bases for J; bases not matched to a gene: 12. The CDR3: CASSWTRTGGGSTDTQYF. The CDR3 coding sequence is TGTGCCAGCAGCTGGACCCGTACAGGGGGTGGAAGCACAGATACGCAGTATTTT.

This clone has ten or more counts. V is TRBV7-3 and J is TRBJ1-3, with a tentative D call TRBD1 (5 bases). Between the trimmed V and J ends, which lost 0 bases and 0 bases, there was a span of 15 bases. The CDR3 extends over 18 amino acids. The germline CDR1 and CDR2 sequences are SGHTA and FQGTGA. The chain's CDR3 is CASSLTLDPGNSGNTIYF. The CDR3 nucleotides are TGTGCCAGCAGCTTAACGTTGGATCCAGGGAACTCTGGAAACACCATATATTTT.

This rearrangement joins TRBV14 to TRBJ1-4; a weak D match, TRBD1 (5 bases). V shed 0 bases and J shed 7 bases, with 21 bases lying between them. In germline, CDR1 is SGHDN, CDR2 FVKESK. The CDR3 is 18 amino acids. CDR3 nucleotide sequence: TGTGCCAGCAGCCAAGACCCCGGCAGGGCCTCACGGCGTGAAAAACTGTTTTTT. Its protein is CASSQDPGRASRREKLFF. The whole variable domain, remainder taken from reference TRBV14 and TRBJ1-4, is EAGVTQFPSHSVIEKGQTVTLRCDPISGHDNLYWYRRVMGKEIKFLLHFVKESKQDESGMPNNRFLAERTGGTYSTLKVQPAELEDSGVYFCASSQDPGRASRREKLFFGSGTQLSVL.

This clone was detected once. V usage is TRBV7-6 and J usage is TRBJ2-2; D possibly corresponds to TRBD2 (6 bases). The CDR3 is 14 amino acids. Trimming pared 0 bases from V and 9 bases from J, leaving 11 bases between. The germline CDR1 and CDR2 sequences are SGHVS and FNYEAQ. The CDR3 protein is CASSLAEGHRELFF. As DNA, the CDR3 is TGTGCCAGCAGCTTAGCGGAGGGGCACCGGGAGCTGTTTTTT.

The genes are TRBV3-1 (or the pseudogene TRBV3-2) and TRBJ2-7, with 10 bases identical to TRBD1. CDR1 is LGHDT, CDR2 YNNKEL, per germline (reference sequence). The V and J ends lost 3 bases and 2 bases, in that order; junction bases with no gene match: 7. The CDR3 spans 16 residues. CDR3 coding DNA: TGTGCCAGCAGCCACTGGACAGGGGGGTCGACCTACGAGCAGTACTTC. Translating gives CASSHWTGGSTYEQYF.

The CDR3 loop is CASSLAWGHSYNEQFF. Here the CDR3 DNA reads TGTGCCAGCAGCTTAGCTTGGGGGCACTCCTACAATGAGCAGTTCTTC. V is TRBV7-6 and J is TRBJ2-1; possible D gene TRBD1, 6 bases. The CDR3 has 16 amino acids. The germline V and J ends were trimmed by 0 bases and 0 bases, with 9 bases remaining between them. Germline V lookup: CDR1 SGHVS, CDR2 FNYEAQ.

V is TRBV7-2 and J is TRBJ2-3; TRBD2 agrees at 8 bases. CDR1 and CDR2 (germline): SGHTA, FQGNSA. Trimming at V came to 3 bases and at J to 2 bases, leaving 7 bases not matched to a gene. There are 16 residues in the CDR3. The CDR3 protein is CASSLLYGGATDTQYF. Here the CDR3 DNA reads TGTGCCAGCAGCTTGCTCTACGGGGGGGCCACAGATACGCAGTATTTT.

This rearrangement joins TRBV19 to TRBJ2-3; TRBD1 might be the D (6 bases). The germline CDR1 and CDR2 sequences are LNHDA and SQIVND (reference sequence). V lost 6 bases to trimming and J lost 0 bases, with 7 bases between them. CDR3 length: 13 residues. Here the CDR3 reads CASRRGSTDTQYF. CDR3 bases: TGTGCCAGTAGGAGGGGGAGCACAGATACGCAGTATTTT.

V gene TRBV25-1 combines with J gene TRBJ1-2; D is possibly TRBD1 (5 bases). Trimming removed 4 bases at V and 6 bases at J, with 12 bases between. Germline lookup yields CDR1 MGHDK and CDR2 SYGVNS. This CDR3 is built from 13 residues. The CDR3 coding sequence is TGTGCCAGCAGTGGGACAAGGGTACATGGCTACACCTTC. Protein product: CASSGTRVHGYTF.

With regard to this clone: Germline and junction disagree at one end, which may indicate a read error. The rearrangement links TRBV6-5 to TRBJ2-3, with 7 positions matching TRBD1. This CDR3 has 14 residues. Germline values: CDR1 MNHEY, CDR2 SVGAGI. The CDR3 coding sequence is TGTGCCAGCAGTGACTCGACAGGGACAGATACGCAGTATTTT. Residues: CASSDSTGTDTQYF.

The rearrangement uses TRBV29-1 and TRBJ1-2, with a possible D match to TRBD1 (5 bases). Germline CDR1 and CDR2: SQVTM and ANQGSEA. V was cut by 8 bases and J by 6 bases, with 16 bases left in between. The CDR3 contains 12 residues. The CDR3 loop reads CSLLRGEDGYTF. The CDR3 region has the DNA TGCAGCCTTCTAAGAGGGGAGGATGGCTACACCTTC.

The chain couples TRBV24-1 to TRBJ1-2; D is perhaps TRBD1 (5 bases). The CDR3 totals 16 residues. The germline CDR1 and CDR2 sequences are KGHDR and SFDVKD. Trimming removed 9 bases at V and 3 bases at J, with 22 bases between. The CDR3 protein is CATSPSHNRTDYGYTF. In nucleotides, the CDR3 is TGTGCCACCTCGCCAAGCCATAACAGGACGGACTATGGCTACACCTTC.

This chain joins TRBV7-2 and TRBJ1-2, with 11 positions matching TRBD1. J lost 6 bases, V lost 5 bases, and 11 bases had no gene match. Germline CDR1 reads SGHTA; CDR2 reads FQGNSA. This CDR3 is built from 16 residues. The CDR3 coding sequence is TGTGCCAGCAGCGAAAGAAGGACAGGGGGCGCGGATGGCTACACCTTC. This gives the protein CASSERRTGGADGYTF. The entire variable domain, with the rest obtained from reference TRBV7-2 and TRBJ1-2, is as follows: GAGVSQSPSNKVTEKGKDVELRCDPISGHTALYWYRQSLGQGLEFLIYFQGNSAPDKSGLPSDRFSAERTGGSVSTLTIQRTQQEDSAVYLCASSERRTGGADGYTFGSGTRLTVV.

The V call is TRBV6-6, the J call TRBJ2-2, with 7 bases aligning to TRBD1. CDR3 length equals 13 residues. Germline V gene lookup returns CDR1 MNHNY and CDR2 SVGAGI (reference sequence). The ends lost 6 bases at V and 6 bases at J; junction bases unmatched: 4. CDR3 amino acids: CASRSQGAGELFF. CDR3 coding DNA: TGTGCCAGCAGATCTCAGGGGGCCGGGGAGCTGTTTTTT.

The chain is built from TRBV6-5 and TRBJ1-2; 8 positions agree with TRBD1. J was trimmed by 6 bases and V by 4 bases; bases with no gene match: 7. Germline values: CDR1 MNHEY, CDR2 SVGAGI. This CDR3 has 14 residues. CDR3 region: CASSSGGGLNGYTF. As DNA, the CDR3 is TGTGCCAGCAGTTCAGGGGGCGGATTAAATGGCTACACCTTC.

The chain joins TRBV7-2 to TRBJ2-1, with 12 nucleotides matching TRBD2. J lost 8 bases, V lost 6 bases, and 8 bases had no gene match. The CDR3 is 15 amino acids. CDR1 and CDR2 (germline): SGHTA, FQGNSA. CDR3 nucleotide sequence: TGTGCCAGCAGAGCTCCTAGCGGGGGGGTCCATGAGCAGTTCTTC. Protein: CASRAPSGGVHEQFF.

The J gene is TRBJ1-5, the V gene TRBV12-5; maybe TRBD1 (5 bases). Trimming pared 0 bases from V and 2 bases from J, leaving 11 bases between. Germline loops: CDR1 LGHNT, CDR2 FRNRAP. This CDR3 comprises 16 residues. CDR3 coding DNA: TGTGCTAGTGGTTTGGTGGGCAGGGTCGGCAATCAGCCCCAGCATTTT. Residues: CASGLVGRVGNQPQHF.

V is TRBV20-1 and J is TRBJ1-5; no definite D call. V lost 3 bases and J lost 3, with 9 bases in between. CDR1 and CDR2 (germline): DFQATT, SNEGSKA (reference sequence). This CDR3 has 13 residues. CDR3 sequence reads: CSASGRVNQPQHF. The DNA for the CDR3 is TGCAGTGCTAGTGGACGGGTCAATCAGCCCCAGCATTTT.

The chain couples TRBV9 to TRBJ2-1, with TRBD2 matching over 13 bases. V dropped 4 bases and J dropped 1; count of bases not matched to a gene: 5. CDR3 size: 17 residues. Germline V gives CDR1 SGDLS, CDR2 YYNGEE. This CDR3 is CASSPRLAGGSYNEQFF. In DNA, the CDR3 is TGTGCCAGCAGCCCCCGACTAGCGGGGGGTTCCTACAATGAGCAGTTCTTC.